This T cell receptor beta chain was found in a study of shared clonotypes between healthy human individuals. This clone was picked up a small number of times. At the DNA level, this CDR3 is encoded by other sequences in the same sample as well. CDR1 SGDLS and CDR2 YYNGEE come from the germline V gene. V was trimmed by 0 bases and J by 2 bases, leaving 5 bases between them. This CDR3 contains 13 residues. Clones were sequenced by immunoSEQ multiplex PCR, and TCRdb holds only the in-frame ones, with some missing. Here the sample spans about 2.4 million clones, over 85% being singletons. This sequence joins TRBV9 and TRBJ1-2, with a tentative D call TRBD1 (5 bases). The TCR comes from a man younger than 35 in good health. Sequenced: naive CD4+ T cells sorted from blood. The subset here: CD45RA+ positively selected. The CDR3 is CASSVEGNYGYTF. Here the CDR3 DNA reads TGTGCCAGCAGCGTAGAGGGGAACTATGGCTACACCTTC.